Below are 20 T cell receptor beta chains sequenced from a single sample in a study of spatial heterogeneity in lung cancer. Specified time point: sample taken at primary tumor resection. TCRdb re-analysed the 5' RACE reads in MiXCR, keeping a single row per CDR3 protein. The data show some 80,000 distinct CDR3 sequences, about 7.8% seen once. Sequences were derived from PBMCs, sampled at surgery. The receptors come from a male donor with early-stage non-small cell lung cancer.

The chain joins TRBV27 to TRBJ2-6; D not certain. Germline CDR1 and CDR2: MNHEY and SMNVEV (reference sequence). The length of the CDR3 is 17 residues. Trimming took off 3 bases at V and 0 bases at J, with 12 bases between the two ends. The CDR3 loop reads CASSFLRPYSGANVLTF. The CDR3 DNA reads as TGTGCCAGCAGTTTCCTGCGGCCGTACTCTGGGGCCAACGTCCTGACTTTC.

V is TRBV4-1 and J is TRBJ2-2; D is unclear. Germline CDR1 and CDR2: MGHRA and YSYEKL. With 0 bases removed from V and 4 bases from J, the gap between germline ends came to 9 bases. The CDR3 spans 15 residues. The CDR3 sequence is CASSQDTVITGELFF. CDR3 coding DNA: TGCGCCAGCAGCCAAGATACAGTGATCACCGGGGAGCTGTTTTTT.

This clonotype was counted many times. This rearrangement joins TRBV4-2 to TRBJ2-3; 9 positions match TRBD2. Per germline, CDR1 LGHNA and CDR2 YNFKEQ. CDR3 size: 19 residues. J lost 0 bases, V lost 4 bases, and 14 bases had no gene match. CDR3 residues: CASSPLFEASGASTDTQYF. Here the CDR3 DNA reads TGTGCCAGCAGCCCGCTATTCGAGGCTAGCGGGGCTAGCACAGATACGCAGTATTTT.

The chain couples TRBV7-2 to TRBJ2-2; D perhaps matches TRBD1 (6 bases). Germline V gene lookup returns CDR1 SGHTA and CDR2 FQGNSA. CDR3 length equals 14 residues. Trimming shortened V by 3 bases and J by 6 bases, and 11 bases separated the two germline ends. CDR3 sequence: CASSFLGAAGELFF. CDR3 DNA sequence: TGTGCCAGCAGCTTTTTGGGGGCGGCCGGGGAGCTGTTTTTT.

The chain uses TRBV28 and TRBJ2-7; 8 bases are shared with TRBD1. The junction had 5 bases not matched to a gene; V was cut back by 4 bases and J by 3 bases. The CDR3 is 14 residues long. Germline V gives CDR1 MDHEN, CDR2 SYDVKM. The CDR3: CASSSRGLDYEQYF. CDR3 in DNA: TGTGCCAGCAGTTCCAGGGGGCTTGACTACGAGCAGTACTTC.

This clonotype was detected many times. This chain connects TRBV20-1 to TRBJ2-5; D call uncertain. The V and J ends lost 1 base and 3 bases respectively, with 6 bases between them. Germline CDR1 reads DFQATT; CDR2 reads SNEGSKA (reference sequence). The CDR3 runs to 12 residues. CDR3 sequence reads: CSARGQEETQYF. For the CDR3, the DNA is TGCAGTGCTAGAGGGCAGGAAGAGACCCAGTACTTC.

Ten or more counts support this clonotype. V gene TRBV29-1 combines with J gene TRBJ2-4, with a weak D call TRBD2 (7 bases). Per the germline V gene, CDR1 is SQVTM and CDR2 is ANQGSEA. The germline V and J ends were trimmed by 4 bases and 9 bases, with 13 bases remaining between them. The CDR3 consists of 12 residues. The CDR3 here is CSVVWGGGIQYF. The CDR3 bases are TGCAGCGTTGTTTGGGGAGGGGGCATTCAGTACTTC.

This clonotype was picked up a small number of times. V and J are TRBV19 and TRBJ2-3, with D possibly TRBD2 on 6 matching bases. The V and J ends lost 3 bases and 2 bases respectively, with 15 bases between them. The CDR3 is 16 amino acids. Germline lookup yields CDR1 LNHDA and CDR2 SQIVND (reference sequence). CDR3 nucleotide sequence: TGTGCCAGTAGTATCCCCGGGAGTGGGGCCACAGATACGCAGTATTTT. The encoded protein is CASSIPGSGATDTQYF.

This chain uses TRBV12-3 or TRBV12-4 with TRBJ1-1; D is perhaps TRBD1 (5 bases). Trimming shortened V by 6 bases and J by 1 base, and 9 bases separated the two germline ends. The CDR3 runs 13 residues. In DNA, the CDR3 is TGTGCCAGCAGCCGCGGACAGAACACTGAAGCTTTCTTT. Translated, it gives CASSRGQNTEAFF.

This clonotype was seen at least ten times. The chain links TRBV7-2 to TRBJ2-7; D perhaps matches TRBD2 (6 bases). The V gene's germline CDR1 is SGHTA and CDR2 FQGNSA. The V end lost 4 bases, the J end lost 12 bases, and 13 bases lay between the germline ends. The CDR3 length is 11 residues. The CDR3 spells CASSSPRGWYF. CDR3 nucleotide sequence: TGTGCCAGCAGCTCCCCCCGGGGGTGGTACTTC. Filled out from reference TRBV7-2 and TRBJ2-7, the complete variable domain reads GAGVSQSPSNKVTEKGKDVELRCDPISGHTALYWYRQSLGQGLEFLIYFQGNSAPDKSGLPSDRFSAERTGGSVSTLTIQRTQQEDSAVYLCASSSPRGWYFGPGTRLTVT.

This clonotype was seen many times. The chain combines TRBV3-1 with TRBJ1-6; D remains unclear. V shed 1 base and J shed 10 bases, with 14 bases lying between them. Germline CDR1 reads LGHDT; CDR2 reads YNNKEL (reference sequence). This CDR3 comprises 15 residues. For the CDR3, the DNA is TGTGCCAGCAGCCAAGTTAGAGCAGGAGAGTCACCCCTCCACTTT. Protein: CASSQVRAGESPLHF. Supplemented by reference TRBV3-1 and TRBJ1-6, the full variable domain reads DTAVSQTPKYLVTQMGNDKSIKCEQNLGHDTMYWYKQDSKKFLKIMFSYNNKELIINETVPNRFSPKSPDKAHLNLHINSLELGDSAVYFCASSQVRAGESPLHFGNGTRLTVT.

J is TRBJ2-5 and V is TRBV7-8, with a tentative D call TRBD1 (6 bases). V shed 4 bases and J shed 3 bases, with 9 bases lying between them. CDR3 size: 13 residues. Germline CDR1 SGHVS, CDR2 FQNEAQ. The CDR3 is CASSSWDKETQYF. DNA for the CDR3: TGTGCCAGCAGCTCCTGGGACAAAGAGACCCAGTACTTC.

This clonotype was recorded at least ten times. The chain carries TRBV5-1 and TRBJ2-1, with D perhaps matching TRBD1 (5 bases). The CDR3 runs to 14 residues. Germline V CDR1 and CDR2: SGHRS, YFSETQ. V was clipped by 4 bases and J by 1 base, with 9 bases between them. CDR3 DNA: TGCGCCAGCAGCCCACAGGTATCCTACAATGAGCAGTTCTTC. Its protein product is CASSPQVSYNEQFF.

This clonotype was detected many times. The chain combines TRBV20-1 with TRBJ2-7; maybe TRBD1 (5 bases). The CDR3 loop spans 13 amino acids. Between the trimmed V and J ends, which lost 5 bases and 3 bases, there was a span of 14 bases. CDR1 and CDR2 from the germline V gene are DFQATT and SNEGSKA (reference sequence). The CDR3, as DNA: TGCAGTGCTCAACACAGGTTAGGCTACGAGCAGTACTTC. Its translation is CSAQHRLGYEQYF.

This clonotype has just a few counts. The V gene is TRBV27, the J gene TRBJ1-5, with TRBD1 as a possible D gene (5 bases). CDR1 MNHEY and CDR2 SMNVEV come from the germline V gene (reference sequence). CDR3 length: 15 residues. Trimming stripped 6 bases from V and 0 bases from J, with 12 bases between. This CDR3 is CASSSRQYSNQPQHF. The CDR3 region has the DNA TGTGCCAGCAGCTCCAGACAGTATAGCAATCAGCCCCAGCATTTT.

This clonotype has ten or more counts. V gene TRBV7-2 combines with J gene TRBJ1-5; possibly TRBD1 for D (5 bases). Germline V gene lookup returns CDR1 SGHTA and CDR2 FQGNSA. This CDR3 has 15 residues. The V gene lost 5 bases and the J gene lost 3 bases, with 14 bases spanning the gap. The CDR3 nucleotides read TGTGCCAGCAGCCTACCGACAGCTACCAATCAGCCCCAGCATTTT. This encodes CASSLPTATNQPQHF. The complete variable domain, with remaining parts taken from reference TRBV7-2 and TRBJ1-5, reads GAGVSQSPSNKVTEKGKDVELRCDPISGHTALYWYRQSLGQGLEFLIYFQGNSAPDKSGLPSDRFSAERTGGSVSTLTIQRTQQEDSAVYLCASSLPTATNQPQHFGDGTRLSIL.

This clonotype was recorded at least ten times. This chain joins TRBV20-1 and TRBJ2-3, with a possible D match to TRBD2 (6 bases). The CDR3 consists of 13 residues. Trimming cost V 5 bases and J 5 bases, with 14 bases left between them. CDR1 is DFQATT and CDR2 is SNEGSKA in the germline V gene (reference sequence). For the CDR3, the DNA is TGCAGTGCTCCCCGGGAGTTTGGAGATACGCAGTATTTT. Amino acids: CSAPREFGDTQYF.

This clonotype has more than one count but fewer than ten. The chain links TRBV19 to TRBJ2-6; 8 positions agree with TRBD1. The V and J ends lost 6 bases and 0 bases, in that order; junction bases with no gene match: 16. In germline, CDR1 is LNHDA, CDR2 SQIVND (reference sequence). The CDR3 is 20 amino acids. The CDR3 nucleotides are TGTGCCAGTAGCCGCCTAACGGCTAGTGGGACAGGCTCTGGGGCCAACGTCCTGACTTTC. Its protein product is CASSRLTASGTGSGANVLTF.

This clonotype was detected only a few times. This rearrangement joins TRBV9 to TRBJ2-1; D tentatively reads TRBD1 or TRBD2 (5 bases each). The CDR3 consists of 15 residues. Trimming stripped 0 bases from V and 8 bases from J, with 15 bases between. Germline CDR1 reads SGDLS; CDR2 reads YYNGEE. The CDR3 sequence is CASSVGRGPRHEQFF. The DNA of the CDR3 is TGTGCCAGCAGCGTAGGTCGGGGACCCCGGCATGAGCAGTTCTTC.

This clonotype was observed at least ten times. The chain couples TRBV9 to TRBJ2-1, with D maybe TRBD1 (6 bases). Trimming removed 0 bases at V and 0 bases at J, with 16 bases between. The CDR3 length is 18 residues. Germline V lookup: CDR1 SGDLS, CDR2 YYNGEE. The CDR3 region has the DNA TGTGCCAGCAGCGTAGCCTCAGACAGGAGCGACTCCTACAATGAGCAGTTCTTC. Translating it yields CASSVASDRSDSYNEQFF.